This T cell receptor (beta chain) is drawn from a study of T cell repertoires in ileal Crohn's disease. Study-level results: Clonal expansions were more frequent in active smokers than non-smokers at surgery. Sorted CD8 T cells held more high-frequency clones than CD4.

TCRB immunosequencing input was five hundred nanograms of biopsy DNA per sample. The table came from immunoSEQ multiplex PCR; TCRdb's copy has only in-frame clones and leaves some out. Of about 15,000 clones in the sample, around two thirds were seen once. Note on this clone: What it recognizes is unknown.

CDR3 length: 13 amino acids. Germline loops: CDR1 SGHRS, CDR2 YFSETQ. Trimming at V came to 3 bases and at J to 8 bases, leaving 2 bases not matched to a gene. The source of this sequence is an adult with Crohn's disease. Specimen: ileal tissue. This chain joins TRBV5-1 and TRBJ2-4; 10 bases align to TRBD1. Here the CDR3 DNA reads TGCGCCAGCAGCTCTGGACAGGGGGACATTCAGTACTTC. Translated: CASSSGQGDIQYF.